Sequencing of this T cell receptor (beta chain) was carried out in a study of T cells in Graves' hyperthyroidism and ophthalmopathy. Trimming shortened V by 9 bases and J by 0 bases, and 19 bases separated the two germline ends. This CDR3 contains 17 residues. Germline-derived CDR1 and CDR2 are KGHDR and SFDVKD. For the diagnoses, clinical symptoms, serum thyroxine and TRAb, thyroid ultrasound and orbital computed tomography were used. About this clonotype itself: The antigen remains unidentified.

Amplified TCR beta CDR3 regions derived from RNA transcripts. With the HTBI primer set, the TCR CDR3 went through a first round of RT-PCR. TCRdb re-called the multiplex PCR reads with MiXCR, one entry per CDR3 protein. The data hold 400,000 to 500,000 distinct CDR3 sequences, with 13% to 15% observed a single time. Notes on the study in general: Most thyroid clonotypes with frequency above 0.001 were detected in blood. In validation, the model predicted ophthalmopathy. These predictions came a median about 6.8 months before onset.

V gene TRBV24-1 combines with J gene TRBJ2-2; D might be TRBD2 (5 bases). This TCR came from a woman aged 18-35 years with Graves' hyperthyroidism. The sequencing input was blood. Here the CDR3 reads CATGNSFEGSNTGELFF. The CDR3 nucleotides are TGTGCCACCGGAAATAGTTTCGAGGGCTCGAACACCGGGGAGCTGTTTTTT.